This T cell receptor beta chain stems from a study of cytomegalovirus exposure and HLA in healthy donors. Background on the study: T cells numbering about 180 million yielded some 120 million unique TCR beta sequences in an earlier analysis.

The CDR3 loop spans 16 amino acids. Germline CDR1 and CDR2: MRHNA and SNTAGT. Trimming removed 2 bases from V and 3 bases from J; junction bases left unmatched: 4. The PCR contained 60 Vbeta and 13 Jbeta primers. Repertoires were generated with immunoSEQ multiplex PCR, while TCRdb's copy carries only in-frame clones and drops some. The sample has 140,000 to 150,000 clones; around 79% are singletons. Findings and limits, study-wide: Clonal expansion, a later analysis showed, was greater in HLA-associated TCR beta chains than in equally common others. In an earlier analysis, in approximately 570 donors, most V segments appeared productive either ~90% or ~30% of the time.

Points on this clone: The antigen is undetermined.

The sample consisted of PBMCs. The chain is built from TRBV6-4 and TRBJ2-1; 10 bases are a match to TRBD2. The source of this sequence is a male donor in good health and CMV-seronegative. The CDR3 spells CASSDTSGESYNEQFF. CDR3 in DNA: TGTGCCAGCAGTGACACTAGCGGGGAGAGCTACAATGAGCAGTTCTTC.